A single sample gave rise to the 8 T cell receptor beta chains below, sequenced in a study of T-cell memory formation after mild COVID-19. One entry per CDR3 protein, called by TCRdb with MiXCR from the 5' RACE reads. The sample consists of roughly 70,000 distinct CDR3 sequences, approximately 15% of them appearing once. The sequenced sample was PBMCs or a T cell subset sorted from them (not recorded which). The receptors shown here come from an adult woman who had mild COVID-19 (a few samples of this study predate the infection). Cell type and time point are not known.

This clonotype was counted at least ten times. The rearrangement links TRBV6-6 to TRBJ1-5, with a possible D match to TRBD1 (5 bases). V was trimmed by 2 bases and J by 4 bases, leaving 15 bases between them. The CDR3 has 16 amino acids. Germline V CDR1 and CDR2: MNHNY, SVGAGI (reference sequence). CDR3 coding DNA: TGTGCCAGCAGTTACCTAAGCCTGGAGGGGAATCAGCCCCAGCATTTT. It is translated as CASSYLSLEGNQPQHF.

This clonotype was counted at least ten times. This chain uses TRBV10-3 with TRBJ2-7; D is perhaps TRBD2 (5 bases). V was cut by 6 bases and J by 5 bases, with 20 bases left in between. Per the germline V gene, CDR1 is ENHRY and CDR2 is SYGVKD. This CDR3 is 15 amino acids long. DNA for the CDR3: TGTGCCATCAGGACCCCCGGGGAAAGATACGACGAGCAGTACTTC. This sequence encodes CAIRTPGERYDEQYF.

The chain has TRBV9 and TRBJ2-5; unclear D gene. The germline V gene encodes CDR1 SGDLS and CDR2 YYNGEE. With 4 bases removed from V and 1 base from J, the gap between germline ends came to 14 bases. The CDR3 extends over 15 amino acids. CDR3 residues: CASSTQTRRQETQYF. The CDR3 region has the DNA TGTGCCAGCAGCACCCAAACCAGACGCCAAGAGACCCAGTACTTC.

CDR3 sequence reads: CSARGGTGSTDTQYF. The DNA of the CDR3 is TGCAGTGCTAGAGGAGGGACAGGGAGCACAGATACGCAGTATTTT. The genes are TRBV20-1 and TRBJ2-3, with 9 bases identical to TRBD1. The CDR3 runs 15 residues. Looked up from germline, CDR1 is DFQATT and CDR2 is SNEGSKA (reference sequence). With V trimmed by 1 base and J by 0 bases, 2 bases remained unmatched.

The genes are TRBV9 and TRBJ2-7; D gene unclear. The CDR3 has 12 residues. In germline, CDR1 is SGDLS, CDR2 YYNGEE. The germline V and J ends were trimmed by 0 bases and 6 bases, with 7 bases remaining between them. For the CDR3, the DNA is TGTGCCAGCAGCGTAGGGGTGGGCGAGCAGTACTTC. The encoded protein is CASSVGVGEQYF.

The chain uses TRBV4-3 and TRBJ1-2; D is possibly TRBD1 (5 bases). The germline gives CDR1 LGHNA, CDR2 YSLEER. The CDR3 sequence is 14 residues long. V lost 0 bases and J 4 bases, leaving 9 bases between the germline ends. CDR3 amino acids: CASSQDYGGYGYTF. The CDR3 nucleotides read TGCGCCAGCAGCCAAGATTACGGGGGCTATGGCTACACCTTC.

This chain joins TRBV27 and TRBJ2-7; 9 nucleotides align to TRBD1. Germline CDR1 MNHEY, CDR2 SMNVEV (reference sequence). This CDR3 has 16 amino acids. The V and J ends lost 2 bases and 6 bases, in that order; junction bases with no gene match: 11. The CDR3 DNA is TGTGCCAGCAGTTTACTCTCGGGACAGGGTCAATTCGAGCAGTACTTC. It codes for CASSLLSGQGQFEQYF.

In this sample, this clonotype turned up a few times. The chain combines TRBV4-3 with TRBJ2-1; D ambiguous. Looked up from germline, CDR1 is LGHNA and CDR2 is YSLEER. Trimming stripped 3 bases from V and 7 bases from J, with 10 bases between. This CDR3 contains 13 residues. CDR3 DNA: TGCGCCAGCAGCCAGGTATCCCGGAATGAGCAGTTCTTC. As protein: CASSQVSRNEQFF.